Below are 2 T cell receptor beta chains sequenced from a single sample in a study of cytomegalovirus exposure and HLA in healthy donors. 13 Jbeta primers and 60 Vbeta primers were used for the PCR. Produced via immunoSEQ multiplex PCR; TCRdb's table is partial and in-frame only. Of about 180,000 clones listed, roughly 79% are singletons. Sequencing was done on a sample of PBMCs. The receptors originated from a man aged 40-55 years in good health and CMV-seropositive.

CDR3 amino acids: CASSNSPAYEQYF. Here the CDR3 DNA reads TGTGCCAGCAGTAACAGCCCCGCTTACGAGCAGTACTTC. The chain employs TRBV27 and TRBJ2-7; D uncertain. Trimming took 5 bases from V and 4 from J, leaving 12 bases between them. The germline CDR1 and CDR2 sequences are MNHEY and SMNVEV (reference sequence). This CDR3 spans 13 amino acids.

This clone was seen more than once but under ten times. V is TRBV30 and J is TRBJ1-5; a weak D match, TRBD1 (6 bases). The CDR3 extends over 14 amino acids. Germline assignment: CDR1 GTSNPN and CDR2 SVGIG (reference sequence). The V end lost 1 base, the J end lost 3 bases, and 10 bases lay between the germline ends. DNA of the CDR3: TGTGCCTGGAGTGGAGGGGGGGCCAATCAGCCCCAGCATTTT. This encodes CAWSGGGANQPQHF.